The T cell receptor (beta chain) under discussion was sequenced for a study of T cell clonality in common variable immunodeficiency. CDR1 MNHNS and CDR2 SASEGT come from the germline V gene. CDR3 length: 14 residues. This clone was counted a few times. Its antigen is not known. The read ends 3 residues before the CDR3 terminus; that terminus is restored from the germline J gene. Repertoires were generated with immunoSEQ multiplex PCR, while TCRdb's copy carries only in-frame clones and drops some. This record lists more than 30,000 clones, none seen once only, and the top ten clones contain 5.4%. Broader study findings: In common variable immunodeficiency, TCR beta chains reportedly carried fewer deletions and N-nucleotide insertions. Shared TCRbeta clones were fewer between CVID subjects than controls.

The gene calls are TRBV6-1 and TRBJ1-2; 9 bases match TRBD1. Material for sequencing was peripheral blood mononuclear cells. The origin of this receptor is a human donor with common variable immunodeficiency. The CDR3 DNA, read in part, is TGTGCCAGCAGTGATTTTACAGGGGGCGGAGGC. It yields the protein CASSDFTGGGG. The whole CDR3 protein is CASSDFTGGGGYTF.